These 20 T cell receptor beta chains were sequenced from one sample in a study of cytomegalovirus exposure and HLA in healthy donors. Here immunoSEQ multiplex PCR was the method, and the copy in TCRdb shows in-frame clones only, minus some. Among about 120,000 clones listed, 85% were seen once. The sequenced sample was PBMCs. All receptors come from a woman in her 30s in good health and CMV-seronegative.

This clone was counted only a few times. V and J are TRBV5-1 and TRBJ1-2; D gene ambiguous. The V gene lost 0 bases and the J gene lost 14 bases, with 17 bases spanning the gap. Germline lookup yields CDR1 SGHRS and CDR2 YFSETQ. The CDR3 runs to 13 residues. The CDR3 protein is CASSLGDQWARTF. Written as DNA, the CDR3 is TGCGCCAGCAGCTTGGGAGATCAGTGGGCGAGAACCTTC.

This rearrangement joins TRBV7-6 to TRBJ2-3, with 8 bases aligning to TRBD1. V gave up 6 bases and J gave up 8 bases; unmatched junction bases: 13. Per germline, CDR1 SGHVS and CDR2 FNYEAQ. The CDR3 has 15 residues. The CDR3 DNA reads TGTGCCAGCAGTTTGGGACAGGCTGGGATGGGTACGCAGTATTTT. It specifies CASSLGQAGMGTQYF. Full variable domain (missing parts from reference TRBV7-6 and TRBJ2-3): GAGVSQSPRYKVTKRGQDVALRCDPISGHVSLYWYRQALGQGPEFLTYFNYEAQQDKSGLPNDRFSAERPEGSISTLTIQRTEQRDSAMYRCASSLGQAGMGTQYFGPGTRLTVL.

V usage is TRBV19 and J usage is TRBJ1-5, with 10 nucleotides matching TRBD1. Germline values: CDR1 LNHDA, CDR2 SQIVND (reference sequence). The CDR3 extends over 15 amino acids. V lost 3 bases and J lost 11; bases outside the gene matches: 10. CDR3 nucleotide sequence: TGTGCCAGTAGTATGGCCGGAGTGGACAGGGGGTCCCAGCATTTT. Translation gives CASSMAGVDRGSQHF.

V and J are TRBV6-1 and TRBJ2-7; D possibly corresponds to TRBD2 (6 bases). V lost 6 bases, J lost 2 bases, and 17 bases lay in between. CDR3 length: 15 residues. The germline V gene has CDR1 MNHNS and CDR2 SASEGT. This CDR3 is CASSLTKAGPYEQYF. The CDR3, as DNA: TGTGCCAGCAGCCTGACTAAAGCGGGCCCCTACGAGCAGTACTTC.

V gene TRBV6-1 combines with J gene TRBJ1-1; no firm D call. Germline V gene data show CDR1 as MNHNS and CDR2 as SASEGT. This CDR3 comprises 13 residues. V was trimmed by 7 bases and J by 1 base, leaving 10 bases between them. Here the CDR3 reads CASTNSGNTEAFF. Written as DNA, the CDR3 is TGTGCCAGCACAAATTCGGGGAACACTGAAGCTTTCTTT.

This clone has only one observation. The chain employs TRBV6-5 and TRBJ1-6; D is undetermined. The CDR3 extends over 13 amino acids. Germline lookup yields CDR1 MNHEY and CDR2 SVGAGI. Trimming removed 2 bases from V and 9 bases from J, with 8 bases in between. CDR3 nucleotides: TGTGCCAGCAGTTACGGAGCGGTTTCACCCCTCCACTTT. Its translation is CASSYGAVSPLHF.

The chain couples TRBV6-6 to TRBJ2-7; TRBD2 aligns across 14 bases. The V gene's germline CDR1 is MNHNY and CDR2 SVGAGI (reference sequence). This CDR3 has 16 residues. J gave up 5 bases and V 8 bases, and 11 bases lay outside the gene matches. CDR3 nucleotide sequence: TGTGCCAGCGGACGACTAGCGGGGGGGCCGGGCCACGAGCAGTACTTC. It specifies CASGRLAGGPGHEQYF.

The chain uses TRBV30 and TRBJ1-4; D gene unclear. V gave up 4 bases and J gave up 11 bases, with 14 bases separating them. The CDR3 spans 12 residues. Germline V gene lookup returns CDR1 GTSNPN and CDR2 SVGIG (reference sequence). The CDR3 here is CAWTPGSVKLFF. In nucleotides, the CDR3 is TGTGCCTGGACGCCCGGGAGTGTGAAACTGTTTTTT.

The rearrangement joins TRBV5-1 to TRBJ2-4; D call uncertain. Trimming stripped 4 bases from V and 0 bases from J, with 8 bases between. CDR1 is SGHRS, CDR2 YFSETQ, per germline. CDR3 length: 14 residues. As DNA, the CDR3 is TGCGCCAGCAGCCCGGTGTCAGCCAAAAACATTCAGTACTTC. Protein product: CASSPVSAKNIQYF.

V gene TRBV5-1 combines with J gene TRBJ1-1; D is possibly TRBD1 (6 bases). The V gene's germline CDR1 is SGHRS and CDR2 YFSETQ. The CDR3 runs 14 residues. V dropped 1 base and J dropped 1 base, with 8 bases sitting between them. In DNA form, the CDR3 reads TGCGCCAGCAGCTTGCGACAGGAGAACACTGAAGCTTTCTTT. Its protein is CASSLRQENTEAFF.

This clone was observed a few times. The genes are TRBV7-9 and TRBJ1-5; D is ambiguous. Per the germline V gene, CDR1 is SEHNR and CDR2 is FQNEAQ (reference sequence). CDR3 length equals 12 residues. V dropped 3 bases and J dropped 6 bases, with 6 bases sitting between them. CDR3 protein: CASSFGGQPQHF. The CDR3, as DNA: TGTGCCAGCAGCTTCGGAGGTCAGCCCCAGCATTTT.

V and J are TRBV5-6 and TRBJ2-3; the match to TRBD1 covers 10 bases. V lost 3 bases to trimming and J lost 5 bases; unmatched junction nucleotides: 9. CDR1 and CDR2 from the germline V gene are SGHDT and YYEEEE. The CDR3 loop spans 16 amino acids. The CDR3 reads CASSSKTGGRGDTQYF. CDR3 bases: TGTGCCAGCAGCTCGAAGACAGGGGGCCGTGGAGATACGCAGTATTTT.

This chain links TRBV7-9 with TRBJ1-1; the D gene is possibly TRBD1 (6 bases). CDR1 is SEHNR and CDR2 is FQNEAQ in the germline V gene (reference sequence). The CDR3 extends over 14 amino acids. Trimming cost V 2 bases and J 3 bases, with 10 bases left between them. DNA for the CDR3: TGTGCCAGCAGCTTAATCCCAGGGGACACTGAAGCTTTCTTT. It specifies CASSLIPGDTEAFF.

V and J are TRBV7-9 and TRBJ2-1; D is unresolved. The V end was cut by 5 bases, the J end by 9 bases, with 11 bases between. Per germline, CDR1 SEHNR and CDR2 FQNEAQ (reference sequence). This CDR3 contains 12 residues. Written as DNA, the CDR3 is TGTGCCAGCAGCCTACCCCTCGGTGAGCAGTTCTTC. Protein: CASSLPLGEQFF.

The chain couples TRBV14 to TRBJ1-1; the D is unclear. Germline CDR1 SGHDN, CDR2 FVKESK. The length of the CDR3 is 14 residues. Trimming pared 3 bases from V and 1 base from J, leaving 9 bases between. The CDR3 sequence is CASSHLTGNTEAFF. The CDR3 coding sequence is TGTGCCAGCAGCCACCTCACGGGGAACACTGAAGCTTTCTTT.

The chain joins TRBV5-1 to TRBJ2-5; the D is unclear. Germline V gene lookup returns CDR1 SGHRS and CDR2 YFSETQ. V was cut by 4 bases and J by 7 bases, with 8 bases left in between. CDR3 length: 11 amino acids. This CDR3 is CASSRPGTQYF. CDR3 in DNA: TGCGCCAGCAGCCGCCCGGGGACCCAGTACTTC.

The rearrangement uses TRBV6-5 and TRBJ1-1, with D possibly TRBD1 on 5 matching bases. CDR1 and CDR2 from the germline V gene are MNHEY and SVGAGI. The CDR3 has 15 residues. V was clipped by 2 bases and J by 3 bases, with 13 bases between them. The CDR3 loop reads CASSYLSGGDTEAFF. CDR3 coding DNA: TGTGCCAGCAGTTACCTTAGTGGAGGGGACACTGAAGCTTTCTTT.

The chain recombines TRBV6-5 with TRBJ2-1, with D possibly being TRBD2 (6 bases). Germline loops: CDR1 MNHEY, CDR2 SVGAGI. Trimming cost V 8 bases and J 8 bases, with 10 bases left between them. This CDR3 spans 11 amino acids. The CDR3 nucleotides read TGTGCCAGCGGGGGAGGCGATGAGCAGTTCTTC. The encoded protein is CASGGGDEQFF.

This sequence joins TRBV6-1 and TRBJ2-3; 9 bases map to TRBD2. V trimming: 7 bases; J trimming: 2 bases; junction bases outside the gene matches: 7. The V gene's germline CDR1 is MNHNS and CDR2 SASEGT. This CDR3 is built from 15 residues. The CDR3 is CASTERGVFTDTQYF. The CDR3 region has the DNA TGTGCCAGCACAGAGCGGGGGGTCTTCACAGATACGCAGTATTTT.

This clone was detected a few times. The V gene is TRBV4-1, the J gene TRBJ1-1; D is unclear. The germline gives CDR1 MGHRA, CDR2 YSYEKL. There are 14 residues in the CDR3. Trimming took 4 bases from V and 1 from J, leaving 10 bases between them. CDR3 in DNA: TGCGCCAGCAGCCCGACTAGAGGGAACACTGAAGCTTTCTTT. Amino acids: CASSPTRGNTEAFF.